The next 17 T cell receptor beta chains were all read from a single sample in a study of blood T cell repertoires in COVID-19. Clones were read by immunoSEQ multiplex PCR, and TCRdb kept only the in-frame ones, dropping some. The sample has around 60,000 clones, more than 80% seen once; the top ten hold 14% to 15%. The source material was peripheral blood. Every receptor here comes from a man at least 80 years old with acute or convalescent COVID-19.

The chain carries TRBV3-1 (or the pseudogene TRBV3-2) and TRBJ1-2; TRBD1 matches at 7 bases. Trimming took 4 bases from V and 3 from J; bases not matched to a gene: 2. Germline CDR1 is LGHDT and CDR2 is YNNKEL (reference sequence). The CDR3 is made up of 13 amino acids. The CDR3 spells CASSPGQYYGYTF. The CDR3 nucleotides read TGTGCCAGCAGCCCGGGACAGTACTATGGCTACACCTTC.

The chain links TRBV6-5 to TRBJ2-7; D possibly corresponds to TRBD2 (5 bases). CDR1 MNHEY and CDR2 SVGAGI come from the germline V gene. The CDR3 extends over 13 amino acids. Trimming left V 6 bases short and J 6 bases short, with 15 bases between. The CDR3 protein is CASSAPGVSEQYF. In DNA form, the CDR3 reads TGTGCCAGCAGCGCCCCCGGGGTTAGCGAGCAGTACTTC.

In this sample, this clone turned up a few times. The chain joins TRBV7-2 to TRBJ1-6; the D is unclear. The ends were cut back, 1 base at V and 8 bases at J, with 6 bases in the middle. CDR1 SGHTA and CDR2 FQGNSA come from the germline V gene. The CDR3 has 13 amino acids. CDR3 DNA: TGTGCCAGCAGCTTAGGAGGCGATTCACCCCTCCACTTT. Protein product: CASSLGGDSPLHF.

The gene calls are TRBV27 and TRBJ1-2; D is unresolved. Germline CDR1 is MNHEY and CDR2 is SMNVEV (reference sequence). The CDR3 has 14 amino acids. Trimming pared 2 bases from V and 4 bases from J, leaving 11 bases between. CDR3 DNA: TGTGCCAGCAGTTTAGCCGGGAGAACCTATGGCTACACCTTC. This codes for CASSLAGRTYGYTF.

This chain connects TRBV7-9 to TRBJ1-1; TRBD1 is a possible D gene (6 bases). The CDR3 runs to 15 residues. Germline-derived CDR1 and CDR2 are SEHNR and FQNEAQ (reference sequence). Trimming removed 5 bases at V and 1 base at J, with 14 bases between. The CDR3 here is CASSLQGRGNTEAFF. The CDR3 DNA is TGTGCCAGCAGCCTACAGGGTCGAGGGAACACTGAAGCTTTCTTT.

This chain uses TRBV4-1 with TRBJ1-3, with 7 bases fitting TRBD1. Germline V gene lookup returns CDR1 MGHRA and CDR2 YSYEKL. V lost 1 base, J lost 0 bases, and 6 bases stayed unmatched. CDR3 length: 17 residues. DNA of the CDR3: TGCGCCAGCAGCCAAGTTAACAGGGGAGGCTCTGGAAACACCATATATTTT. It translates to CASSQVNRGGSGNTIYF.

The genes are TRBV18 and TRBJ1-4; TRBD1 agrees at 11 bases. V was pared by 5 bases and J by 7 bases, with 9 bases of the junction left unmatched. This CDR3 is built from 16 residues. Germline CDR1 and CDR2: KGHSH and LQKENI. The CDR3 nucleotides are TGTGCCAGCTCAGGCCCCCGGGGACAGGGGGGTGAAAAACTGTTTTTT. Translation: CASSGPRGQGGEKLFF.

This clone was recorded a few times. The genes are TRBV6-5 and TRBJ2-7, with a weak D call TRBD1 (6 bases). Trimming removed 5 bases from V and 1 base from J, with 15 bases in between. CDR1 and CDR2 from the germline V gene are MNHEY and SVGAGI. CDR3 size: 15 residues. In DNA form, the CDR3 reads TGTGCCAGCAGTCGAACAGGGCTGATTTCCTACGAGCAGTACTTC. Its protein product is CASSRTGLISYEQYF.

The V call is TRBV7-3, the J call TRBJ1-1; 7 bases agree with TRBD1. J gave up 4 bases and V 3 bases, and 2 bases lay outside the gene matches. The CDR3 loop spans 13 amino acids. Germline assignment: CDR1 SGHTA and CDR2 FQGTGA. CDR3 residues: CASSFQGGTEAFF. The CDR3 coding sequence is TGTGCCAGCAGCTTTCAGGGGGGCACTGAAGCTTTCTTT. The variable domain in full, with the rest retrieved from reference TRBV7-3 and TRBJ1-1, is GAGVSQTPSNKVTEKGKYVELRCDPISGHTALYWYRQSLGQGPEFLIYFQGTGAADDSGLPNDRFFAVRPEGSVSTLKIQRTERGDSAVYLCASSFQGGTEAFFGQGTRLTVV.

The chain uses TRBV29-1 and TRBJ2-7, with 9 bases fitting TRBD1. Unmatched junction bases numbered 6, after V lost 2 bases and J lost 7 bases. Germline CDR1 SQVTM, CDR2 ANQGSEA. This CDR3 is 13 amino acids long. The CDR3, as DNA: TGCAGCGTTGAACGAGGACAGGGGAGAGAGCAGTACTTC. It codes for CSVERGQGREQYF.

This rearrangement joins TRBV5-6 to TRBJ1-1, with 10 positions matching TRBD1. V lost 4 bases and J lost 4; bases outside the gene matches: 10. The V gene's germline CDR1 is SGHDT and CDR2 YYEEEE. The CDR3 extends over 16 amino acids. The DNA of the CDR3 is TGTGCCAGCAGCAGGGACAGGGGAAATATCCTCACTGAAGCTTTCTTT. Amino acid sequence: CASSRDRGNILTEAFF.

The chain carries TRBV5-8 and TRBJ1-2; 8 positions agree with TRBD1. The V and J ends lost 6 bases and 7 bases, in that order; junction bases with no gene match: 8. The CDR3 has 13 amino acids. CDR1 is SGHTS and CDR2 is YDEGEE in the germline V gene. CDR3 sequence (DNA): TGTGCCAGCAACCGTCAGGGGGCGCGTGGCTACACCTTC. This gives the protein CASNRQGARGYTF.

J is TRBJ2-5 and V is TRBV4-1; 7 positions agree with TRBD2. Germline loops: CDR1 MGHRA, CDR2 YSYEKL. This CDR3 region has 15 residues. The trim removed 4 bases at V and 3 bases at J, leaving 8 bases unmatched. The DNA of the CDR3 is TGCGCCAGCAGCCGGCCTAGCGGTGACGAAGAGACCCAGTACTTC. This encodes CASSRPSGDEETQYF.

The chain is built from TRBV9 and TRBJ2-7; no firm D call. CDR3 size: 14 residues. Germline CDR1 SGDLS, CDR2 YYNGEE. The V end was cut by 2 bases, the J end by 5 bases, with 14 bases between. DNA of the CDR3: TGTGCCAGCAGCGTTCAGGCAGTTGCTAACGAGCAGTACTTC. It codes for CASSVQAVANEQYF.

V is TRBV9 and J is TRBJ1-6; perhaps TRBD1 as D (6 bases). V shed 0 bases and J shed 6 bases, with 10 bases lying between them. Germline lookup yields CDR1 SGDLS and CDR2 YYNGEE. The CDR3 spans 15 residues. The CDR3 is CASSVGQGPNSPLHF. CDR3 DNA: TGTGCCAGCAGCGTAGGTCAGGGGCCTAATTCACCCCTCCACTTT.

The CDR3 sequence: CASSGTAQNSYEQYF. CDR3 DNA: TGTGCCAGCAGTGGGACAGCACAAAACTCCTACGAGCAGTACTTC. The chain carries TRBV6-1 and TRBJ2-7; tentatively, D is TRBD1 (6 bases). The germline V gene has CDR1 MNHNS and CDR2 SASEGT. Trimming took off 4 bases at V and 0 bases at J, with 13 bases between the two ends. This CDR3 comprises 15 residues.

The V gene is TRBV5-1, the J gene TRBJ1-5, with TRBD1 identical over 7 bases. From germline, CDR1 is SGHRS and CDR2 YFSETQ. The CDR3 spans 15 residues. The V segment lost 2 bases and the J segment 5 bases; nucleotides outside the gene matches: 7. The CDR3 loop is CASSLTGDDYQPQHF. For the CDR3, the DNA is TGCGCCAGCAGCTTAACAGGGGACGATTATCAGCCCCAGCATTTT.